This T cell receptor beta chain was captured by sequencing in a study of CD8 T cells in ankylosing spondylitis. General study results and limits: Disease-associated clones were reportedly significantly overrepresented in matched ankylosing spondylitis synovial fluid.

TCRdb fed the 5' RACE reads into MiXCR, producing one record per CDR3 protein. The sample lists about 220,000 distinct CDR3 sequences, 8% to 11% seen once, with roughly 23% in the top ten. Trimming cost V 7 bases and J 2 bases, with 15 bases left between them. The CDR3 is 14 amino acids. This clonotype was counted at least ten times. Its antigen remains unidentified. The sequenced sample was blood, either unsorted or a sorted T cell fraction (not recorded which). The rearrangement links TRBV12-3 or TRBV12-4 to TRBJ2-7; no reliable D call. This receptor was identified in a male donor with ankylosing spondylitis or in good health (not recorded which). The CDR3 nucleotides read TGTGCCAGCAAGCGTTGGCCAGACGCCTACGAGCAGTACTTC. It codes for CASKRWPDAYEQYF.